This TCR beta chain emerged from a study of shared clonotypes between healthy human individuals. About the research overall: In total, the donors were a couple of women and three men aged 18 to 49. Per donor, CD8 memory used one plate, CD8 naive used two, CD4 memory used three and CD4 naive used three. Study-wide results and caveats: Against clonotypes common to all four donors, non-shared ones had lower generation probabilities. Clonotype sharing across a few donors was observed for around 4.5% of naive CD4 clonotypes.

For this clone: Antigen unknown.

Data came from immunoSEQ multiplex PCR; TCRdb stores just in-frame clones and leaves some out. The table lists some 660,000 clones, 55% to 85% of them singletons. This CDR3 has 16 residues. The junction had 4 bases not matched to a gene; V was cut back by 4 bases and J by 0 bases. The germline gives CDR1 SGHRS, CDR2 YFSETQ. This receptor was obtained from a young woman in good health. The sequencing input was memory CD4+ T cells sorted from blood. The subset denotes: CD45RA-negative fraction. The chain has TRBV5-1 and TRBJ2-7, with 13 positions matching TRBD2. CDR3 nucleotide sequence: TGCGCCAGCAGCCTGACTAGCGGGGGGAGCTCCTACGAGCAGTACTTC. This encodes CASSLTSGGSSYEQYF.